A selection of T cell receptor beta chains follows, all from one sample in a study of identical twins. TCRdb reanalysed the 5' RACE reads using MiXCR and keeps one entry per CDR3 protein. This table holds fewer than 250,000 distinct CDR3 sequences, less than 9.5% found once. The sample consisted of memory (CD45RO+) T cells sorted from blood. Receptors were obtained from a woman under 30 in good health. Both conserved end residues are trimmed from each CDR3.

TRBV28,TRBJ1-5,ASSLQDRDNQPQH
TRBV5-4,TRBJ1-1,ASSLGGGMNTEAF
TRBV10-3,TRBJ2-5,AISSGSGYQETQY
TRBV4-3,TRBJ2-3,ASSQDSGSVTQY
TRBV7-8,TRBJ2-5,ASSEAGGQETQY
TRBV7-9,TRBJ1-1,ASSLGTEEAF
TRBV6-2/TRBV6-3,TRBJ2-1,ASSYSENSAYNEQF
TRBV27,TRBJ1-4,ASSLRPRTAGIGEKLF
TRBV18,TRBJ2-1,ASSPRLAGDEQF
TRBV9,TRBJ2-7,ASSLGQGNSYEQY
TRBV5-5,TRBJ1-1,ASSFYGEAF
TRBV3-1,TRBJ2-7,ASSQYGTLYEQY
TRBV5-1,TRBJ2-1,ASSYRTGGSSEQF
TRBV20-1,TRBJ2-1,SASREPLSYNEQF
TRBV6-2/TRBV6-3,TRBJ2-7,ASSGRLSYEQY
TRBV5-6,TRBJ2-7,ASSLSAGRDEQY
TRBV5-1,TRBJ2-3,ATTAAGQSADTQY
TRBV20-1,TRBJ1-1,SATTGGTEAF
TRBV2,TRBJ2-3,ASSVGRVDTQY
TRBV7-9,TRBJ2-1,ASRISGVHNEQF
TRBV3-1,TRBJ2-4,ASTPPGGLAKNIQY
TRBV2,TRBJ1-4,ASSLSTEKLF
TRBV12-3/TRBV12-4,TRBJ2-7,ASSPGTATYEQY
TRBV6-5,TRBJ1-1,ASSYSWQGNTEAF
TRBV29-1,TRBJ2-5,SGTGDPRSQETQY
TRBV5-4,TRBJ1-2,ASSLEGSNYGYT
TRBV24-1,TRBJ2-1,ATSDEGTHEQF
TRBV7-9,TRBJ2-1,ASIEAGGLNNEQF
TRBV18,TRBJ1-2,VSSPPERNYGYT
TRBV5-6,TRBJ2-7,ASRYAGTGRYEQY
TRBV20-1,TRBJ2-3,SAVVTGGPPDTQY
TRBV24-1,TRBJ2-2,ATSAGTDTGELF
TRBV10-2,TRBJ1-6,ASSERTNSPLH
TRBV7-2,TRBJ1-5,ASSLSVGRGANQPQH
TRBV10-3,TRBJ1-2,AIKPSVGGYT
TRBV7-3,TRBJ2-1,ASSLWGLSGGYNEQF
TRBV6-2/TRBV6-3,TRBJ2-1,ASSRGQGSSYNEQF
TRBV7-2,TRBJ2-1,ASSTPFNEQF
TRBV12-3/TRBV12-4,TRBJ2-1,ASSLRGISSYNEQF
TRBV20-1,TRBJ1-1,SAPTLPGSDTEAF
TRBV20-1,TRBJ2-1,SARGSGTSGNNEQF
TRBV6-1,TRBJ2-7,ASSTRTGLNYEQY
TRBV15,TRBJ2-7,ATSSQGLRGRALY
TRBV9,TRBJ1-6,ASSPSGGASYNSPLH
TRBV7-9,TRBJ1-2,ASSLGTGDDYGYT
TRBV7-9,TRBJ1-5,ASSLQLQGGDQPQH
TRBV20-1,TRBJ2-1,SASVAGGRYSEQF
TRBV25-1,TRBJ2-3,ASSSSGGRTDTQY